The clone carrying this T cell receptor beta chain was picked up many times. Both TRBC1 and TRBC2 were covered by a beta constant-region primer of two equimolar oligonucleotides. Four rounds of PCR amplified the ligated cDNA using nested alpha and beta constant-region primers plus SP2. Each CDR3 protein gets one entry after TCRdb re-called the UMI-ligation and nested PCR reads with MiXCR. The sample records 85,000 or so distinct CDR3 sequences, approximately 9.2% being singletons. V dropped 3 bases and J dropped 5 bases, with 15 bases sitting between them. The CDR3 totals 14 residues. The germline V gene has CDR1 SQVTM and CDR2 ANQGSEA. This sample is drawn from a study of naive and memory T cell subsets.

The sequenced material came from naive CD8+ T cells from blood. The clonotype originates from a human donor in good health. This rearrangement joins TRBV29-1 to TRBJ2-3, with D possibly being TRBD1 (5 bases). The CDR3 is CSVEGQPGRDTQYF. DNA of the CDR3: TGCAGCGTTGAGGGGCAGCCGGGCCGAGATACGCAGTATTTT.